Below, 8 T cell receptor beta chains from the same sample are listed, as sequenced in a study of blood T cell repertoires in COVID-19. The table came from immunoSEQ multiplex PCR; TCRdb's copy has only in-frame clones and leaves some out. This table holds 160,000 or so clones, roughly 77% found once. Material for sequencing was peripheral blood. These receptors were obtained from a human donor in a cohort sampled during active COVID-19.

The table lists this clone with a count of one. The chain is built from TRBV14 and TRBJ2-7, with TRBD1 matching 7 bases. This CDR3 region has 12 residues. With 6 bases clipped from V and 2 bases from J, the junction kept 1 base outside the gene matches. Germline V gene data show CDR1 as SGHDN and CDR2 as FVKESK. The CDR3 DNA reads as TGTGCCAGCAGTCAGGGGGCCTACGAGCAGTACTTC. It is translated as CASSQGAYEQYF.

The chain links TRBV18 to TRBJ1-2, with 9 bases fitting TRBD1. Losses at the gene ends were 5 bases for V and 4 bases for J; bases not matched to a gene: 5. The CDR3 contains 14 residues. Germline V lookup: CDR1 KGHSH, CDR2 LQKENI. CDR3 in DNA: TGTGCCAGCTCAGCGACAGGGGGTGGCTATGGCTACACCTTC. The encoded protein is CASSATGGGYGYTF. The full variable domain, completed using reference TRBV18 and TRBJ1-2, is NAGVMQNPRHLVRRRGQEARLRCSPMKGHSHVYWYRQLPEEGLKFMVYLQKENIIDESGMPKERFSAEFPKEGPSILRIQQVVRGDSAAYFCASSATGGGYGYTFGSGTRLTVV.

This chain's CDR3 is CASSLSRGEEGTQYF. CDR3 DNA sequence: TGTGCCAGCAGCTTATCCAGGGGTGAGGAAGGGACCCAGTACTTC. This chain joins TRBV11-2 and TRBJ2-5; tentatively, D is TRBD1 (6 bases). CDR1 SGHAT and CDR2 FQNNGV come from the germline V gene. The CDR3 consists of 15 residues. With 2 bases removed from V and 7 bases from J, the gap between germline ends came to 17 bases.

J is TRBJ1-1 and V is TRBV6-2 or TRBV6-3; D remains unclear. V dropped 5 bases and J dropped 4 bases, with 17 bases sitting between them. CDR3 size: 15 residues. CDR1 is MNHEY and CDR2 is SVGEGT in the germline V gene. This chain's CDR3 is CASSLGRLRRTEAFF. Here the CDR3 DNA reads TGTGCCAGCAGTCTGGGCCGGTTGCGACGCACTGAAGCTTTCTTT.

The chain uses TRBV10-3 and TRBJ1-1; D ambiguous. Germline CDR1 ENHRY, CDR2 SYGVKD. This CDR3 has 13 residues. Deletions cut 2 bases from V and 1 base from J, with 5 bases between. The DNA of the CDR3 is TGTGCCATCAGTGAGCCAGGGAACACTGAAGCTTTCTTT. Translating it yields CAISEPGNTEAFF.

Written as DNA, the CDR3 is TGTGCCAGCAGTTACACCGGGCGGACTTACTACGAGCAGTACTTC. Its translation is CASSYTGRTYYEQYF. V gene TRBV6-2 or TRBV6-3 combines with J gene TRBJ2-7; TRBD2 might be the D (5 bases). The CDR3 length is 15 residues. Germline V CDR1 and CDR2: MNHEY, SVGEGT. Trimming removed 2 bases at V and 3 bases at J, with 14 bases between.

The table lists this clone with a count of one. The chain is built from TRBV11-2 and TRBJ1-3; TRBD1 agrees at 8 bases. The length of the CDR3 is 15 residues. Germline V gene sequence: CDR1 SGHAT, CDR2 FQNNGV. Trimming took 4 bases from V and 0 from J; bases not matched to a gene: 2. Here the CDR3 reads CASSSGTGSGNTIYF. The CDR3 DNA sequence: TGTGCCAGCAGCTCCGGGACAGGCTCTGGAAACACCATATATTTT.

The chain joins TRBV27 to TRBJ1-5; the match to TRBD1 covers 10 bases. Germline-derived CDR1 and CDR2 are MNHEY and SMNVEV (reference sequence). The V and J ends lost 6 bases and 4 bases, in that order; junction bases with no gene match: 6. This CDR3 has 15 residues. This CDR3 reads CASSQDRGRNQPQHF. The CDR3 DNA follows: TGTGCCAGCAGCCAAGACAGGGGGCGAAATCAGCCCCAGCATTTT.